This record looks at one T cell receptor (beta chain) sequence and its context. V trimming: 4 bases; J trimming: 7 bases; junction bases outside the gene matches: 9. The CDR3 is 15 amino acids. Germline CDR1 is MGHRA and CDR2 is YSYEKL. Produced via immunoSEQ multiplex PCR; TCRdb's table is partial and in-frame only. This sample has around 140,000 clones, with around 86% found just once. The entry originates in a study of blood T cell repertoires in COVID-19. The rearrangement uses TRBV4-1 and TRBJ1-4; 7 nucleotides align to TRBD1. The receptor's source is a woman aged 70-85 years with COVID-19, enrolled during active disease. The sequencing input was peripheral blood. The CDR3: CASSLRQGSFEKLFF. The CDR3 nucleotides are TGCGCCAGCAGCCTTAGACAGGGAAGTTTTGAAAAACTGTTTTTT.